This entry lists 7 T cell receptor beta chains sequenced from one sample in a study of tumor and adjacent non-tumor tissue in lung cancer (dated by TCRdb to 2016 to 2018). Library method: multiplex PCR. The sequencing machine was an Illumina HiSeq 2500. TCRbeta libraries were built by three rounds of nested PCR using primers (Table S4), following protocols modified from ARM-PCR. TCRdb reprocessed the public reads (quality trimming at Q25 with fastp, clone calling with MiXCR) and kept in-frame beta chains. CDR3 protein duplicates are merged, each entry listing the most common genes and DNA. Within this sample are approximately 130,000 distinct CDR3 sequences, with roughly 64% of them counted one time only. Roughly 13% of the sample is held by the ten biggest clonotypes. RNA was extracted from bulk unsorted tissue and checked for quality with a NanoDrop ND-1000 and an Agilent 2100. The material sequenced was lung tumor tissue. Receptors originate from a man aged 25-40 years with non-small cell lung cancer.

Comment on this clonotype: One end of the junction is discordant with germline, which a read error may explain. The CDR3 nucleotides are TGTGCCAGCAACTTAGGGACCACCCTGAACACTGAAGCTTTCTTT. It yields the protein CASNLGTTLNTEAFF. J is TRBJ1-1 and V is TRBV11-2; possibly TRBD1 for D (5 bases). Germline V gene sequence: CDR1 SGHAT, CDR2 FQNNGV. The CDR3 consists of 15 residues.

With respect to this clonotype: At one end, the junction sequence differs from germline, possibly due to a read error. The gene calls are TRBV11-2 and TRBJ2-7; D is perhaps TRBD1 or TRBD2 (5 bases each). Germline V gene lookup returns CDR1 SGHAT and CDR2 FQNNGV. The CDR3 runs to 14 residues. For the CDR3, the DNA is TGTGCCTGCAGCTTAACGGGGCAAGCCTACGAGCAGTACTTC. It encodes CACSLTGQAYEQYF.

Turning to this clonotype: Being one base from a much bigger clone, this may be a read error. The chain is built from TRBV4-3 and TRBJ1-6; unclear D gene. CDR1 and CDR2 (germline): LGHNA, YSLEER. V lost 0 bases and J lost 8, with 5 bases in between. The CDR3 is 13 amino acids. CDR3 region: CASSQENHSPLHF. The CDR3 nucleotides read TGCGCCAGCAGCCAAGAAAATCATTCACCCCTCCACTTT.

This clonotype was seen at least ten times. This chain connects TRBV29-1 to TRBJ2-1, with unresolved D. Germline loops: CDR1 SQVTM, CDR2 ANQGSEA. CDR3 length: 14 residues. V was shortened by 3 bases and J by 7 bases, with 16 bases between the two germline ends. CDR3 DNA sequence: TGCAGCGTTGACAGTAGCCGGAGATGGAATGAGCAGTTCTTC. It translates to CSVDSSRRWNEQFF.

As to this clonotype: A read error is possible here, since a much larger clone lies one base away. Given the absence of the conserved phenylalanine or tryptophan at the CDR3 end, a read error is likely. J is TRBJ2-3 and V is TRBV20-1; D is possibly TRBD1 or TRBD2 (5 bases each). CDR1 is DFQATT and CDR2 is SNEGSKA in the germline V gene (reference sequence). The CDR3 extends over 15 amino acids. Trimming shortened V by 3 bases and J by 0 bases, and 13 bases separated the two germline ends. This CDR3 reads CSASGDPTSTDTQYL. In DNA form, the CDR3 reads TGCAGTGCTAGTGGGGACCCAACTAGCACAGATACGCAGTATCTT.

Note on this clonotype: Without the conserved terminal phenylalanine or tryptophan, this CDR3 likely stems from a read error. The V and J genes are TRBV12-3 or TRBV12-4 and TRBJ1-4; D gene ambiguous. V was pared by 3 bases and J by 0 bases, with 11 bases between. The CDR3 has 16 amino acids. The CDR3 nucleotides read TGTGCCAGCAGTTTTGAAGGGTGCGCAACTAATGAAAAACTGTTTATT. It is translated as CASSFEGCATNEKLFI.

This clonotype was seen many times. The genes are TRBV12-3 or TRBV12-4 and TRBJ2-2; D gene uncertain. V lost 4 bases to trimming and J lost 4 bases, with 10 bases between them. The CDR3 has 14 amino acids. For the CDR3, the DNA is TGTGCCAGCAGTTCCTACAGAGCCACCGGGGAGCTGTTTTTT. As protein: CASSSYRATGELFF.